The clone carrying this T cell receptor (beta chain) was found a few times. Per the study methods: Scientists estimated how many nucleated cells there were by amplifying reference gene primers. Clones were sequenced by immunoSEQ multiplex PCR, and TCRdb holds only the in-frame ones, with some missing. V and J calls and clone size are given by that table; D and trimming were obtained from the DNA. The sample records 250,000 or so clones, 90% being singletons. This entry belongs to a study of blood T cell repertoires in COVID-19. This CDR3 contains 16 residues. Germline CDR1 and CDR2: MNHEY and SVGAGI. Trimming took 0 bases from V and 6 from J; bases not matched to a gene: 6.

V usage is TRBV6-5 and J usage is TRBJ2-2; 8 positions agree with TRBD2. Material: peripheral blood. The TCR comes from a woman aged 55-69 years with COVID-19, enrolled during active disease. CDR3: CASSYSWRGAAGELFF. The CDR3 nucleotides read TGTGCCAGCAGTTACTCGTGGCGGGGGGCGGCCGGGGAGCTGTTTTTT.